The rows below give T cell receptor beta chains drawn from one sample of a study of OX40 agonist ivuxolimab in advanced cancers. Some clones are missing from TCRdb's copy, which holds only in-frame ones; the method was immunoSEQ multiplex PCR. The sample contains 65,000 to 75,000 clones, over 85% of which appear only once. The starting material was CD4+ or CD8+ T cells sorted from blood, obtained in a trial of the OX40 agonist ivuxolimab. These receptor sequences come from an adult with an advanced solid tumor such as melanoma, head and neck, liver or kidney cancer. Each CDR3 is given with its conserved first and last residue. The D gene is left open where the match is weak. Some rows mark clone size as missing; the rest say once, few, many or name a class of expanded clone.

clone size	D gene	V gene	J gene	CDR3 DNA	CDR3 protein
.	.	TRBV2	TRBJ1-5	TGTGCCAGCAGTGTTGGTATGACCCTTCAGCCCCAGCATTTT	CASSVGMTLQPQHF
.	TRBD1	TRBV2	TRBJ1-6	TGTGCCAGCGGGAGACAGGGGGGTAATTCACCCCTCCACTTT	CASGRQGGNSPLHF
.	TRBD1	TRBV6-1	TRBJ2-7	TGTGCCAGCAGTACCCGGACAGGGAAAATCTACGAGCAGTACTTC	CASSTRTGKIYEQYF
few	.	TRBV2	TRBJ2-5	TGTGCCAGCAGTGAAGGAGACTTCTACTTC	CASSEGDFYF
.	.	TRBV7-6	TRBJ2-1	TGTGCCAGCAGCTTACGCCAGGGTATATCCTACAATGAGCAGTTCTTC	CASSLRQGISYNEQFF
.	.	TRBV29-1	TRBJ2-5	TGCAGCGTTGCTAGATTAAGAGAGACCCAGTACTTC	CSVARLRETQYF
.	TRBD1	TRBV5-1	TRBJ1-2	TGCGCCAGCAGCTTTAGGGGACAGGGAAGTGGCTACACCTTC	CASSFRGQGSGYTF
.	.	TRBV5-5	TRBJ2-6	TGTGCCAGCAGCTTGGCCCACCTCTCTGGGGCCAACGTCCTGACTTTC	CASSLAHLSGANVLTF
.	TRBD1	TRBV5-1	TRBJ1-4	TGCGCCAGCAGCGCCGGGACAGCCACTTTTGCAACTAATGAAAAACTGTTTTTT	CASSAGTATFATNEKLFF
.	.	TRBV7-8	TRBJ2-5	TGTGCCAGCAGGCCCGGGGGTCCCCGGGGGACCCAGTACTTC	CASRPGGPRGTQYF
.	TRBD2	TRBV2	TRBJ2-1	TGTGCCAGCAGCCGCGGACTAGTAGCGAGGGAGAACAATGAGCAGTTCTTC	CASSRGLVARENNEQFF
.	.	TRBV5-5	TRBJ1-5	TGTGCCAGCAGCGTGCAGGGAGAGGGGCCCCAGCATTTT	CASSVQGEGPQHF
few	TRBD1	TRBV9	TRBJ1-2	TGTGCCAGCACCCCGGGACAGGGGAACTATGGCTACACCTTC	CASTPGQGNYGYTF
.	.	TRBV19	TRBJ1-5	TGTGCCAGTACTCCTGGCCTGTATCAGCCCCAGCATTTT	CASTPGLYQPQHF
.	.	TRBV7-8	TRBJ2-7	TGTGCCAGCAGCTCTATCAGGGTCGAAGAGCAGTACTTC	CASSSIRVEEQYF
.	.	TRBV27	TRBJ1-2	TGTGCCAGCAGTGTAGGGGACCGCAACTATGGCTACACCTTC	CASSVGDRNYGYTF
.	TRBD2	TRBV27	TRBJ2-2	TGTGCCAGCAGCTCTGGACTAGCGGGAACCGGGGAGCTGTTTTTT	CASSSGLAGTGELFF
.	TRBD2	TRBV7-9	TRBJ2-3	TGTGCCAGCGGACTAGCGGGGAGCACAGATACGCAGTATTTT	CASGLAGSTDTQYF
.	.	TRBV7-2	TRBJ2-6	TGTGCCAGCAGCTTAATCGGGGCCAACGTCCTGACTTTC	CASSLIGANVLTF
.	.	TRBV6-5	TRBJ2-5	TGTGCCAGCCGAGGGACGGTCCAAGAGACCCAGTACTTC	CASRGTVQETQYF
.	.	TRBV7-9	TRBJ2-7	TGTGCCAGCAGCTTAGATGGGGGGAGCAGCTCCTACGAGCAGTACTTC	CASSLDGGSSSYEQYF
.	.	TRBV5-6	TRBJ1-3	TGTGCCAGCAGACAGGGCCCTGGAAACACCATATATTTT	CASRQGPGNTIYF
.	.	TRBV7-2	TRBJ2-7	TGTGCCAGCAGCTTTGCAGGGGCGGAGGAGCAGTACTTC	CASSFAGAEEQYF
few	.	TRBV5-4	TRBJ1-5	TGTGCCAGCAGCTTCTATTTCTCACCTCCTGGCAATCAGCCCCAGCATTTT	CASSFYFSPPGNQPQHF
.	.	TRBV2	TRBJ2-3	TGTGCCAGCAGTTACAGGTCCAGCACAGATACGCAGTATTTT	CASSYRSSTDTQYF
.	TRBD1	TRBV19	TRBJ1-5	TGTGCCAGTAGTTCGGGACAGGGTCGGAATCAGCCCCAGCATTTT	CASSSGQGRNQPQHF
.	.	TRBV6-5	TRBJ2-7	TGTGCCAGCAGACCCCTCTCCCCCGGAACCTACGAGCAGTACTTC	CASRPLSPGTYEQYF
.	.	TRBV29-1	TRBJ2-7	TGCAGCGTTGTAGACAGGGAGGCGAACGAGCAGTACTTC	CSVVDREANEQYF
few	TRBD2	TRBV7-9	TRBJ2-5	TGTGCCAGCAGCTTAGAAGTTGGCGGGGGAGGGAACCAGTACTTC	CASSLEVGGGGNQYF
.	.	TRBV5-1	TRBJ2-3	TGCGCCAGCAGCTTACTGGAGGGGGGAATGTTAGATACGCAGTATTTT	CASSLLEGGMLDTQYF
.	.	TRBV7-8	TRBJ1-6	TGTGCCAGCAGCGTCATTCCCGGGGCCGCAGTACCCCTCCACTTT	CASSVIPGAAVPLHF
.	TRBD2	TRBV2	TRBJ2-7	TGTGCCAGCAGTGAACGGGGGGGCGAGCAGTACTTC	CASSERGGEQYF
.	.	TRBV5-1	TRBJ2-7	TGCGCCAGCAGCTTGGACGGGCTCTCCTACGAGCAGTACTTC	CASSLDGLSYEQYF
.	.	TRBV27	TRBJ1-1	TGTGCCAGCAGTCTCCTGGAAAGGGTGACTGAAGCTTTCTTT	CASSLLERVTEAFF
.	TRBD1	TRBV9	TRBJ2-2	TGTGCCAGCAGCTCCCGGACAGGAGACAACACCGGGGAGCTGTTTTTT	CASSSRTGDNTGELFF
.	.	TRBV5-1	TRBJ1-6	TGCGCCAGCAGCCCGGGGACGGTCATGGGGAATTCACCCCTCCACTTT	CASSPGTVMGNSPLHF
.	TRBD1	TRBV6-5	TRBJ2-5	TGTGCCAGCAGTTACGAGACAGGGATGTTTCAGACCCAGTACTTC	CASSYETGMFQTQYF
.	TRBD1	TRBV6-1	TRBJ2-3	TGTGCCAGCGAAAGAAGGGGGCAAGGCACAGATACGCAGTATTTT	CASERRGQGTDTQYF
.	.	TRBV5-1	TRBJ2-1	TGCGCCAGCAGCTTGGACTACTCCTACAATGAGCAGTTCTTC	CASSLDYSYNEQFF
.	TRBD2	TRBV12-5	TRBJ2-1	TGTGCTAGTTCTAGCGGGGGGGCTTTGGAGCAGTTCTTC	CASSSGGALEQFF
.	.	TRBV6-5	TRBJ2-7	TGTGCCAGCAGTGGGGGCCACGAGCAGTACTTC	CASSGGHEQYF
.	.	TRBV5-1	TRBJ2-1	TGCGCCAGCAGCTTGATAGGGGGCAATGAGCAGTTCTTC	CASSLIGGNEQFF
.	.	TRBV7-8	TRBJ1-1	TGTGCCAGCAGCCCACGGGAGGCCCTTGAAGCTTTCTTT	CASSPREALEAFF
.	.	TRBV4-1	TRBJ2-5	TGCGCCAGCAGCCAACGGGAATCGGAGACCCAGTACTTC	CASSQRESETQYF
.	.	TRBV6-5	TRBJ1-2	TGTGCCAGCAGTTGGGAATATGGCTACACCTTC	CASSWEYGYTF